This T cell receptor beta chain is drawn from a study of response to subunit inactivated influenza vaccine. Whole-study results and caveats: Each seasonal flu vaccination may recruit only limited new T cells, authors suggested.

Trimming cost V 3 bases and J 7 bases; bases outside gene matches: 14. Germline CDR1 and CDR2: SGHNT and YYREEE (reference sequence). CDR3 length equals 19 residues. TCRdb reprocessed the RT-PCR reads with MiXCR, giving one entry per CDR3 protein. The table includes around 850,000 distinct CDR3 sequences, around 18% detected once. The count of this clonotype is one. What it recognizes is unknown. This sequence joins TRBV5-4 and TRBJ2-2; 14 bases are a match to TRBD2. The receptor comes from a man aged 50 or older who received an inactivated influenza vaccine. Source: PBMCs from blood, taken around 5 days after vaccination. This CDR3 reads CASSWSRTSGGPLDGELFF. In DNA form, the CDR3 reads TGTGCCAGCAGCTGGTCCCGGACTAGCGGGGGGCCCTTGGACGGGGAGCTGTTTTTT.